The 11 T cell receptor beta chains reported below all come from one sample, sequenced in a study of cytomegalovirus exposure and HLA in healthy donors. Libraries were prepared by immunoSEQ multiplex PCR; TCRdb keeps only in-frame clonotypes and omits some of them. The sample contains more than 150,000 clones, roughly 80% of which appear only once. Sequenced: PBMCs. Receptor source: a man aged 18 to 30 in good health and CMV-seropositive.

The chain employs TRBV7-3 and TRBJ2-3; D is possibly TRBD2 (5 bases). V was shortened by 2 bases and J by 7 bases, with 10 bases between the two germline ends. The germline gives CDR1 SGHTA, CDR2 FQGTGA. CDR3 size: 13 residues. This chain's CDR3 is CASSLLSGNTQYF. Here the CDR3 DNA reads TGTGCCAGCAGCTTACTCAGCGGAAATACGCAGTATTTT.

The V and J genes are TRBV28 and TRBJ1-1, with D tentatively TRBD1 (6 bases). The CDR3 extends over 13 amino acids. With 5 bases removed from V and 4 bases from J, the gap between germline ends came to 11 bases. Germline CDR1 reads MDHEN; CDR2 reads SYDVKM. For the CDR3, the DNA is TGTGCCAGCAGTCAACAGGGTCTCACTGAAGCTTTCTTT. Translation: CASSQQGLTEAFF.

This clone was counted once. The CDR3 DNA follows: TGTGCCAGCAGTGGACAGCAAGGGTCGAACACTGAAGCTTTCTTT. Its protein is CASSGQQGSNTEAFF. The rearrangement uses TRBV2 and TRBJ1-1; D perhaps matches TRBD1 (5 bases). From germline, CDR1 is SNHLY and CDR2 FYNNEI. V gave up 4 bases and J gave up 1 base, with 13 bases separating them. The CDR3 runs to 15 residues.

This clone rates as medium-sized (0.01 to 0.1%). The V and J genes are TRBV6-5 and TRBJ2-1, with a possible D match to TRBD2 (5 bases). The CDR3 has 13 residues. V was cut by 4 bases and J by 6 bases, with 10 bases left in between. In germline, CDR1 is MNHEY, CDR2 SVGAGI. CDR3 sequence: CASSWTESNEQFF. DNA of the CDR3: TGTGCCAGCAGTTGGACTGAGTCCAATGAGCAGTTCTTC.

The gene calls are TRBV28 and TRBJ1-1, with D maybe TRBD1 (6 bases). Germline CDR1 is MDHEN and CDR2 is SYDVKM. The CDR3 consists of 14 residues. V was trimmed by 7 bases and J by 5 bases, leaving 17 bases between them. The chain's CDR3 is CASTRGGRGTEAFF. The CDR3 DNA is TGTGCCAGCACCCGGGGGGGGCGAGGTACTGAAGCTTTCTTT.

In this sample, this clone turned up once. The rearrangement joins TRBV7-2 to TRBJ1-2; 9 positions agree with TRBD1. The CDR3 length is 15 residues. Looked up from germline, CDR1 is SGHTA and CDR2 is FQGNSA. V was clipped by 2 bases and J by 4 bases; unmatched bases: 5. The CDR3 DNA reads as TGTGCCAGCAGCTTAATGAAGACAGGGGGCTATGGCTACACCTTC. Residues: CASSLMKTGGYGYTF.

V usage is TRBV11-2 and J usage is TRBJ1-2, with TRBD1 matching 8 bases. The germline V gene encodes CDR1 SGHAT and CDR2 FQNNGV. The CDR3 covers 16 residues. Trimming at V came to 1 base and at J to 4 bases, leaving 8 bases not matched to a gene. The CDR3 spells CASSLGIAGGAYGYTF. Here the CDR3 DNA reads TGTGCCAGCAGCTTAGGTATAGCAGGGGGCGCCTATGGCTACACCTTC.

The V gene is TRBV6-6, the J gene TRBJ2-7; 8 bases line up with TRBD1. The length of the CDR3 is 16 residues. Germline lookup yields CDR1 MNHNY and CDR2 SVGAGI (reference sequence). V was pared by 0 bases and J by 3 bases, with 7 bases of the junction left unmatched. The CDR3 protein is CASSYSIQGGHYEQYF. The DNA for the CDR3 is TGTGCCAGCAGTTACTCGATACAGGGGGGTCACTACGAGCAGTACTTC.

CDR3 sequence (DNA): TGTGCCAGTAGTGCCAGGATCTTAAGGGAGAAAAACACTGAAGCTTTCTTT. Amino acids: CASSARILREKNTEAFF. This rearrangement joins TRBV19 to TRBJ1-1; D gene uncertain. The CDR3 is 17 amino acids. V gave up 5 bases and J gave up 2 bases, with 21 bases separating them. Germline V CDR1 and CDR2: LNHDA, SQIVND (reference sequence). The variable domain in full, completed from reference TRBV19 and TRBJ1-1, reads DGGITQSPKYLFRKEGQNVTLSCEQNLNHDAMYWYRQDPGQGLRLIYYSQIVNDFQKGDIAEGYSVSREKKESFPLTVTSAQKNPTAFYLCASSARILREKNTEAFFGQGTRLTVV.

The V call is TRBV6-5, the J call TRBJ1-5; D ambiguous. V lost 4 bases and J lost 6, with 10 bases in between. From germline, CDR1 is MNHEY and CDR2 SVGAGI. The CDR3 sequence is 13 residues long. The CDR3 region is CASSSTGGQPQHF. The DNA for the CDR3 is TGTGCCAGCAGTTCCACCGGCGGTCAGCCCCAGCATTTT.

The chain recombines TRBV2 with TRBJ2-3, with no clear D. The germline V gene has CDR1 SNHLY and CDR2 FYNNEI. The V gene lost 6 bases and the J gene lost 2 bases, with 12 bases spanning the gap. The CDR3 is 14 residues long. The CDR3 region has the DNA TGTGCCAGCAGGGAATTCATGGCCACAGATACGCAGTATTTT. Encoded protein: CASREFMATDTQYF.